This passage covers 19 T cell receptor beta chains from one sample sequenced in a study of control samples from healthy donors and cancer patients. TCRdb keeps only in-frame clones here, not all; method: immunoSEQ multiplex PCR. The table records some 120,000 clones, 90% of them present only once. Sequenced: blood. The receptor set was obtained from a man in his late teens or twenties in good health.

The chain combines TRBV2 with TRBJ2-5; D is possibly TRBD1 or TRBD2 (6 bases each). CDR1 is SNHLY and CDR2 is FYNNEI in the germline V gene. Trimming stripped 8 bases from V and 7 bases from J, with 20 bases between. This CDR3 region has 14 residues. The CDR3 protein is CASGGQGQFGTQYF. The CDR3 DNA reads as TGTGCCAGCGGGGGGCAGGGTCAATTCGGGACCCAGTACTTC. Combining the CDR3 with reference TRBV2 and TRBJ2-5 gives the whole variable domain EPEVTQTPSHQVTQMGQEVILRCVPISNHLYFYWYRQILGQKVEFLVSFYNNEISEKSEIFDDQFSVERPDGSNFTLKIRSTKLEDSAMYFCASGGQGQFGTQYFGPGTRLLVL.

The chain's CDR3 is CASSPSGGANEKLFF. CDR3 coding DNA: TGTGCCAGCAGCCCTTCTGGGGGAGCTAATGAAAAACTGTTTTTT. V usage is TRBV3-1 (or the pseudogene TRBV3-2) and J usage is TRBJ1-4; D possibly corresponds to TRBD1 (5 bases). From germline, CDR1 is LGHDT and CDR2 YNNKEL (reference sequence). This CDR3 region has 15 residues. V lost 4 bases to trimming and J lost 3 bases, with 12 bases between them.

The chain links TRBV23-1 to TRBJ2-1; D may match TRBD1 or TRBD2 (5 bases each). TRBV23-1 is placed among ORFs of uncertain function. With 8 bases removed from V and 8 bases from J, the gap between germline ends came to 28 bases. The CDR3 covers 17 residues. This chain's CDR3 is CASEIMGTGLCVDEQFF. The CDR3 DNA sequence: TGCGCCAGCGAAATAATGGGGACGGGGTTATGTGTGGATGAGCAGTTCTTC.

This chain joins TRBV19 and TRBJ2-3; 10 bases align to TRBD2. The J segment lost 5 bases and the V segment lost 3 bases, leaving 8 bases of the junction unmatched. CDR1 is LNHDA, CDR2 SQIVND, per germline (reference sequence). The CDR3 has 16 residues. In DNA, the CDR3 is TGTGCCAGTAGTATGGAAAGCGGGGGGGCCGTAGATACGCAGTATTTT. Encoded protein: CASSMESGGAVDTQYF.

The chain recombines TRBV6-5 with TRBJ2-1, with a possible D match to TRBD2 (6 bases). Trimming removed 2 bases from V and 8 bases from J, with 13 bases in between. The CDR3 totals 14 residues. Germline assignment: CDR1 MNHEY and CDR2 SVGAGI. Here the CDR3 reads CASSYAGPGDEQFF. The DNA of the CDR3 is TGTGCCAGCAGTTACGCGGGGCCTGGGGATGAGCAGTTCTTC.

The chain carries TRBV10-3 and TRBJ2-6; 9 nucleotides line up with TRBD1. The CDR3 totals 17 residues. The ends lost 5 bases at V and 4 bases at J; junction bases unmatched: 9. Germline V CDR1 and CDR2: ENHRY, SYGVKD. Here the CDR3 reads CAISPGTGLAGANVLTF. CDR3 in DNA: TGTGCCATCAGTCCCGGGACAGGGTTGGCAGGGGCCAACGTCCTGACTTTC.

This chain links TRBV5-1 with TRBJ2-2; D call uncertain. The CDR3 runs to 15 residues. Trimming removed 0 bases at V and 4 bases at J, with 10 bases between. Germline CDR1 and CDR2: SGHRS and YFSETQ. CDR3 in DNA: TGCGCCAGCAGCTTGGTCCGTTTTACCACCGGGGAGCTGTTTTTT. This translates into CASSLVRFTTGELFF.

This rearrangement joins TRBV7-2 to TRBJ2-2; weak D call: TRBD2 (6 bases). Germline V gives CDR1 SGHTA, CDR2 FQGNSA. V was clipped by 2 bases and J by 2 bases, with 12 bases between them. This CDR3 has 16 residues. The CDR3 protein is CASSLYGSSNTGELFF. Written as DNA, the CDR3 is TGTGCCAGCAGCTTATACGGGAGCTCTAACACCGGGGAGCTGTTTTTT.

This chain joins TRBV6-1 and TRBJ2-2; D possibly corresponds to TRBD1 (6 bases). The CDR3 is made up of 14 amino acids. Germline CDR1 is MNHNS and CDR2 is SASEGT. Trimming took off 2 bases at V and 8 bases at J, with 12 bases between the two ends. The CDR3 protein is CASSELRGLGELFF. Here the CDR3 DNA reads TGTGCCAGCAGTGAACTCAGGGGCTTAGGGGAGCTGTTTTTT.

The chain recombines TRBV6-6 with TRBJ2-3; 8 bases align to TRBD2. The CDR3 totals 15 residues. J was trimmed by 5 bases and V by 5 bases; bases with no gene match: 9. CDR1 and CDR2 (germline): MNHNY, SVGAGI (reference sequence). The CDR3, as DNA: TGTGCCAGCAGTCGTACTAGCGCGGGGGGAGATACGCAGTATTTT. This translates into CASSRTSAGGDTQYF.

The chain links TRBV5-6 to TRBJ1-4; D gene unclear. The CDR3 extends over 15 amino acids. Trimming stripped 4 bases from V and 7 bases from J, with 17 bases between. The germline CDR1 and CDR2 sequences are SGHDT and YYEEEE. The CDR3 nucleotides are TGTGCCAGCAGCGGGTGGCGGGCCGCTGGTGAAAAACTGTTTTTT. Protein: CASSGWRAAGEKLFF.

The rearrangement links TRBV6-1 to TRBJ1-5, with 7 bases that match TRBD1. V gave up 2 bases and J gave up 0 bases; unmatched junction bases: 4. Germline V lookup: CDR1 MNHNS, CDR2 SASEGT. The CDR3 totals 16 residues. The CDR3 is CASSELGTDSNQPQHF. The CDR3 DNA follows: TGTGCCAGCAGTGAACTTGGGACAGATAGCAATCAGCCCCAGCATTTT.

The J gene is TRBJ1-1, the V gene TRBV10-3, with 9 bases that match TRBD1. Germline CDR1 reads ENHRY; CDR2 reads SYGVKD. There are 14 residues in the CDR3. J was trimmed by 5 bases and V by 3 bases; bases with no gene match: 4. The CDR3 DNA follows: TGTGCCATCAGTGAAGGACAGGGGTGGACTGAAGCTTTCTTT. Its translation is CAISEGQGWTEAFF.

This chain connects TRBV7-9 to TRBJ2-7; 8 bases fit TRBD2. Germline V gives CDR1 SEHNR, CDR2 FQNEAQ (reference sequence). V gave up 1 base and J gave up 0 bases; unmatched junction bases: 5. The CDR3 is made up of 16 amino acids. The CDR3 DNA sequence: TGTGCCAGCAGCTTAGGAGCGGGGGAGTACTCCTACGAGCAGTACTTC. Protein: CASSLGAGEYSYEQYF.

V gene TRBV3-1 (or the pseudogene TRBV3-2) combines with J gene TRBJ2-7, with D uncertain. CDR1 and CDR2 (germline): LGHDT, YNNKEL (reference sequence). The V end was cut by 3 bases, the J end by 5 bases, with 11 bases between. There are 13 residues in the CDR3. The CDR3 is CASSHRQWDEQYF. CDR3 DNA sequence: TGTGCCAGCAGCCACAGGCAGTGGGACGAGCAGTACTTC.

The chain couples TRBV3-1 (or the pseudogene TRBV3-2) to TRBJ2-5; possibly TRBD2 for D (6 bases). The V end lost 2 bases, the J end lost 0 bases, and 13 bases lay between the germline ends. The CDR3 is 16 amino acids. CDR1 and CDR2 from the germline V gene are LGHDT and YNNKEL (reference sequence). DNA for the CDR3: TGTGCCAGCAGCCAAAGGAGCGGGTACAACCAAGAGACCCAGTACTTC. Residues: CASSQRSGYNQETQYF.

The V gene is TRBV3-1 (or the pseudogene TRBV3-2), the J gene TRBJ2-7, with D possibly matching TRBD1 (6 bases). V shed 10 bases and J shed 3 bases, with 13 bases lying between them. The germline CDR1 and CDR2 sequences are LGHDT and YNNKEL (reference sequence). The CDR3 loop spans 12 amino acids. CDR3 DNA: TGTGCCAATTCGGGCAGGGGCTACGAGCAGTACGTC. This encodes CANSGRGYEQYV.

The chain links TRBV24-1 to TRBJ1-1; no clear D gene. Per the germline V gene, CDR1 is KGHDR and CDR2 is SFDVKD. The CDR3 sequence is 14 residues long. Deletions cut 4 bases from V and 7 bases from J, with 15 bases between. The DNA for the CDR3 is TGTGCCACCAGTGACCCCACGGGCCGACGTGAAGCTTTCTTT. Its translation is CATSDPTGRREAFF.

The rearrangement joins TRBV5-1 to TRBJ2-2; a possible D gene is TRBD2 (5 bases). The CDR3 contains 14 residues. The germline gives CDR1 SGHRS, CDR2 YFSETQ. V was clipped by 4 bases and J by 3 bases, with 10 bases between them. The CDR3, as DNA: TGCGCCAGCAGCGCGTCGGGGTACACCGGGGAGCTGTTTTTT. The encoded protein is CASSASGYTGELFF.